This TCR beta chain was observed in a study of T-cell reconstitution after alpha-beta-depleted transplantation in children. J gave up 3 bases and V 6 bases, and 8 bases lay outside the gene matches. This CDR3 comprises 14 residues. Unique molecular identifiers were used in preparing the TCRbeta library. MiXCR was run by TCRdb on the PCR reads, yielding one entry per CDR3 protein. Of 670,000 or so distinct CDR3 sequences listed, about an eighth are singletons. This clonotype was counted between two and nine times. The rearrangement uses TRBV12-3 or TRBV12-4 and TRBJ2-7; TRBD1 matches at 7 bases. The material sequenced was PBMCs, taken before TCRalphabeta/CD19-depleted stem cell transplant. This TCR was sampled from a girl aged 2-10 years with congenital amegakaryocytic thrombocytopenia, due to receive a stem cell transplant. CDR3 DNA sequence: TGTGCCAGCAGACGGACAGGCGGACACTACGAGCAGTACTTC. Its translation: CASRRTGGHYEQYF.